This TCR beta chain originates from a study of blood T cells in healthy people across ages. Sample-barcoded 5' priming and a J-beta primer mix drove a second PCR of about 6 to 12 cycles. MiXCR, applied by TCRdb to the 5' RACE reads, yields one record per CDR3 protein. The sample has 600,000 to 1,000,000 distinct CDR3 sequences; about 62% are singletons. The CDR3 runs 16 residues. Germline lookup yields CDR1 SGHRS and CDR2 YFSETQ. Trimming cost V 0 bases and J 2 bases; bases outside gene matches: 5. This rearrangement joins TRBV5-1 to TRBJ2-3, with 8 positions matching TRBD2. The sample was blood. This receptor was identified in a man between 25 and 39 years old in good health. The DNA of the CDR3 is TGCGCCAGCAGCTTGGACCGGCGGGGGGCCACAGATACGCAGTATTTT. This codes for CASSLDRRGATDTQYF. The full variable domain, completed using reference TRBV5-1 and TRBJ2-3, is KAGVTQTPRYLIKTRGQQVTLSCSPISGHRSVSWYQQTPGQGLQFLFEYFSETQRNKGNFPGRFSGRQFSNSRSEMNVSTLELGDSALYLCASSLDRRGATDTQYFGPGTRLTVL.